The 27 T cell receptor beta chains listed next were all sequenced from one sample in a study of blood T cell repertoires in COVID-19. Assay used: immunoSEQ multiplex PCR; TCRdb lists only in-frame clones, some missing. The sample consists of roughly 85,000 clones, 75% to 90% of them appearing once. Sequencing input: peripheral blood. These receptors were collected from a man aged 50 to 59 with active or convalescent COVID-19.

The chain is built from TRBV7-9 and TRBJ2-3; no firm D call. V was clipped by 4 bases and J by 0 bases, with 2 bases between them. The CDR3 sequence is 12 residues long. Looked up from germline, CDR1 is SEHNR and CDR2 is FQNEAQ (reference sequence). CDR3 sequence: CASSSSTDTQYF. The CDR3 nucleotides read TGTGCCAGCAGCTCTAGCACAGATACGCAGTATTTT.

V gene TRBV24-1 combines with J gene TRBJ2-2, with 7 bases lining up with TRBD1. V lost 6 bases to trimming and J lost 2 bases; unmatched junction nucleotides: 8. The CDR3 is made up of 16 amino acids. The germline V gene has CDR1 KGHDR and CDR2 SFDVKD. CDR3 protein: CATSKTGTANTGELFF. The CDR3 DNA is TGTGCCACCAGTAAAACCGGGACAGCTAACACCGGGGAGCTGTTTTTT.

The rearrangement links TRBV5-1 to TRBJ1-1; possibly TRBD1 for D (6 bases). Germline loops: CDR1 SGHRS, CDR2 YFSETQ. V shed 2 bases and J shed 4 bases, with 12 bases lying between them. The CDR3 is 14 residues long. This chain's CDR3 is CASSFGGWGTEAFF. The CDR3 bases are TGCGCCAGCAGCTTTGGGGGCTGGGGCACTGAAGCTTTCTTT.

The chain has TRBV5-4 and TRBJ2-1; 11 bases are shared with TRBD1. CDR3 size: 16 residues. Looked up from germline, CDR1 is SGHNT and CDR2 is YYREEE (reference sequence). V dropped 4 bases and J dropped 5; count of bases not matched to a gene: 8. The CDR3 protein is CASSKRPGQGDNEQFF. In DNA, the CDR3 is TGTGCCAGCAGCAAAAGACCGGGACAGGGGGACAATGAGCAGTTCTTC.

V and J are TRBV5-1 and TRBJ2-7; 8 positions agree with TRBD2. V was pared by 1 base and J by 1 base, with 10 bases of the junction left unmatched. CDR1 and CDR2 (germline): SGHRS, YFSETQ. The CDR3 has 17 residues. CDR3 DNA sequence: TGCGCCAGCAGCTTGCTCGGTGGAGCGGGAGTTTCCTACGAGCAGTACTTC. It yields the protein CASSLLGGAGVSYEQYF. The variable domain in full, with the rest retrieved from reference TRBV5-1 and TRBJ2-7, is KAGVTQTPRYLIKTRGQQVTLSCSPISGHRSVSWYQQTPGQGLQFLFEYFSETQRNKGNFPGRFSGRQFSNSRSEMNVSTLELGDSALYLCASSLLGGAGVSYEQYFGPGTRLTVT.

The chain links TRBV6-5 to TRBJ2-5, with a weak D call TRBD2 (5 bases). With 10 bases removed from V and 4 bases from J, the gap between germline ends came to 16 bases. This CDR3 has 13 residues. From germline, CDR1 is MNHEY and CDR2 SVGAGI. CDR3 DNA sequence: TGTGCCACGCATCGGGGAGTAAGAGAGACCCAGTACTTC. Translation gives CATHRGVRETQYF.

This clone was observed a few times. The rearrangement links TRBV19 to TRBJ2-5; 12 bases align to TRBD1. Losses at the gene ends were 4 bases for V and 5 bases for J; bases not matched to a gene: 8. Germline V gives CDR1 LNHDA, CDR2 SQIVND (reference sequence). The CDR3 is made up of 16 amino acids. The CDR3 protein is CASSTVRDRGRETQYF. CDR3 sequence (DNA): TGTGCCAGTAGTACCGTTCGGGACAGGGGGCGGGAGACCCAGTACTTC. The whole variable domain, remainder taken from reference TRBV19 and TRBJ2-5, is DGGITQSPKYLFRKEGQNVTLSCEQNLNHDAMYWYRQDPGQGLRLIYYSQIVNDFQKGDIAEGYSVSREKKESFPLTVTSAQKNPTAFYLCASSTVRDRGRETQYFGPGTRLLVL.

The chain couples TRBV6-6 to TRBJ2-7; D is ambiguous. Looked up from germline, CDR1 is MNHNY and CDR2 is SVGAGI (reference sequence). V lost 5 bases and J 4 bases, leaving 9 bases between the germline ends. This CDR3 has 12 amino acids. The CDR3 here is CASSLQDYEQYF. DNA of the CDR3: TGTGCCAGCAGTCTCCAGGATTACGAGCAGTACTTC.

This chain joins TRBV2 and TRBJ2-1; 12 bases are shared with TRBD2. V lost 5 bases and J lost 10; bases outside the gene matches: 6. CDR3 size: 14 residues. From germline, CDR1 is SNHLY and CDR2 FYNNEI. The CDR3 region is CASSLAGGLLEQFF. As DNA, the CDR3 is TGTGCCAGCAGTCTAGCGGGGGGGCTTCTGGAGCAGTTCTTC. Variable domain in full (rest from reference TRBV2 and TRBJ2-1): EPEVTQTPSHQVTQMGQEVILRCVPISNHLYFYWYRQILGQKVEFLVSFYNNEISEKSEIFDDQFSVERPDGSNFTLKIRSTKLEDSAMYFCASSLAGGLLEQFFGPGTRLTVL.

The chain carries TRBV6-2 or TRBV6-3 and TRBJ1-5, with D unclear. Germline V lookup: CDR1 MNHEY, CDR2 SVGEGT. The V end was cut by 1 base, the J end by 4 bases, with 5 bases between. The CDR3 loop spans 13 amino acids. CDR3 loop: CASSYYLNQPQHF. Here the CDR3 DNA reads TGTGCCAGCAGTTACTACTTAAATCAGCCCCAGCATTTT.

This clone came up once. This chain connects TRBV19 to TRBJ1-5, with 7 bases aligning to TRBD1. Losses at the gene ends were 7 bases for V and 5 bases for J; bases not matched to a gene: 8. Germline V gene lookup returns CDR1 LNHDA and CDR2 SQIVND (reference sequence). There are 14 residues in the CDR3. The CDR3 bases are TGTGCCAGTACCCACAGGGGTTCTGATCAGCCCCAGCATTTT. Its translation: CASTHRGSDQPQHF. Full variable domain (rest looked up from reference TRBV19 and TRBJ1-5): DGGITQSPKYLFRKEGQNVTLSCEQNLNHDAMYWYRQDPGQGLRLIYYSQIVNDFQKGDIAEGYSVSREKKESFPLTVTSAQKNPTAFYLCASTHRGSDQPQHFGDGTRLSIL.

This sequence joins TRBV5-5 and TRBJ2-4, with D maybe TRBD2 (5 bases). CDR3 length equals 15 residues. The V end lost 6 bases, the J end lost 9 bases, and 22 bases lay between the germline ends. Per the germline V gene, CDR1 is SGHKS and CDR2 is YYEKEE (reference sequence). The CDR3 is CASTVVNPQEGIQYF. The CDR3 region has the DNA TGTGCCAGCACCGTTGTAAACCCACAAGAGGGCATTCAGTACTTC.

The chain couples TRBV27 to TRBJ1-2; 8 nucleotides match TRBD1. Per the germline V gene, CDR1 is MNHEY and CDR2 is SMNVEV (reference sequence). Germline trimming cut 5 bases from V and 6 bases from J; bases unmatched to any gene: 5. CDR3 length: 13 residues. CDR3 sequence reads: CASSQGTGDGYTF. As DNA, the CDR3 is TGTGCCAGCAGTCAAGGGACAGGAGATGGCTACACCTTC.

This clone was observed a few times. J is TRBJ2-7 and V is TRBV5-4; 10 bases agree with TRBD1. Germline loops: CDR1 SGHNT, CDR2 YYREEE (reference sequence). This CDR3 has 15 amino acids. J was trimmed by 4 bases and V by 3 bases; bases with no gene match: 7. As DNA, the CDR3 is TGTGCCAGCAGCTCCCGGGACAGGGGATGGTACGAGCAGTACTTC. Translation gives CASSSRDRGWYEQYF.

This sequence joins TRBV28 and TRBJ1-2, with 7 bases that match TRBD1. The J segment lost 9 bases and the V segment lost 3 bases, leaving 10 bases of the junction unmatched. The CDR3 is 14 residues long. Germline-derived CDR1 and CDR2 are MDHEN and SYDVKM. The CDR3 loop is CASSFERGRFRYTF. DNA of the CDR3: TGTGCCAGCAGTTTTGAAAGGGGGCGGTTTCGCTACACCTTC.

This clone was counted between two and nine times. V usage is TRBV6-2 or TRBV6-3 and J usage is TRBJ1-1, with a possible D match to TRBD1 (5 bases). Germline V lookup: CDR1 MNHEY, CDR2 SVGEGT. This CDR3 spans 15 amino acids. Trimming removed 4 bases at V and 4 bases at J, with 16 bases between. CDR3 sequence (DNA): TGTGCCAGCAGTTCTGGGGGGGGACGGGGCACTGAAGCTTTCTTT. This sequence encodes CASSSGGGRGTEAFF.

V and J are TRBV6-5 and TRBJ1-2, with unresolved D. Trimming cost V 6 bases and J 5 bases, with 16 bases left between them. CDR1 and CDR2 from the germline V gene are MNHEY and SVGAGI. This CDR3 has 14 amino acids. The CDR3 DNA reads TGTGCCAGCAGCGCGGGTAGGGTCGGTTATGGCTACACCTTC. Translation: CASSAGRVGYGYTF.

The chain has TRBV2 and TRBJ1-6, with a weak D call TRBD1 (5 bases). Germline CDR1 reads SNHLY; CDR2 reads FYNNEI. V gave up 1 base and J gave up 8 bases, with 9 bases separating them. This CDR3 spans 14 amino acids. In DNA form, the CDR3 reads TGTGCCAGCAGTGAAGGCAGGGCTCATTCACCCCTCCACTTT. Translation gives CASSEGRAHSPLHF.

This chain links TRBV2 with TRBJ2-3, with D perhaps TRBD2 (5 bases). This CDR3 has 13 residues. The germline gives CDR1 SNHLY, CDR2 FYNNEI. V lost 8 bases and J lost 1, with 10 bases in between. Written as DNA, the CDR3 is TGTGCCAGCTGCCGGGAAGGCACAGATACGCAGTATTTT. Its protein product is CASCREGTDTQYF.

The rearrangement links TRBV10-3 to TRBJ1-3; D is ambiguous. V was pared by 4 bases and J by 0 bases, with 10 bases between. The CDR3 runs 15 residues. Germline V gives CDR1 ENHRY, CDR2 SYGVKD. For the CDR3, the DNA is TGTGCCATCAGTGGCAGGCCGTACTCTGGAAACACCATATATTTT. Its protein is CAISGRPYSGNTIYF.

The chain is built from TRBV18 and TRBJ2-1; 13 bases align to TRBD2. Per the germline V gene, CDR1 is KGHSH and CDR2 is LQKENI. The trim removed 1 base at V and 5 bases at J, leaving 8 bases unmatched. The CDR3 has 18 residues. The chain's CDR3 is CASSPRTSGGALNNEQFF. DNA for the CDR3: TGTGCCAGCTCACCACGTACTAGCGGGGGGGCCCTGAACAATGAGCAGTTCTTC.

The chain joins TRBV3-1 (or the pseudogene TRBV3-2) to TRBJ2-5; 8 positions agree with TRBD2. The germline CDR1 and CDR2 sequences are LGHDT and YNNKEL (reference sequence). The length of the CDR3 is 16 residues. V shed 4 bases, J shed 5 bases, and the junction held 12 bases outside the gene matches. CDR3 DNA: TGTGCCAGCAGCCCCTCTAGTGCGGGAGGTTGGGAGACCCAGTACTTC. It is translated as CASSPSSAGGWETQYF.

The chain has TRBV24-1 and TRBJ1-4, with no clear D. The V end was cut by 3 bases, the J end by 0 bases, with 7 bases between. Germline values: CDR1 KGHDR, CDR2 SFDVKD. The CDR3 is made up of 15 amino acids. In DNA, the CDR3 is TGTGCCACCAGTGATGGTACAGCAACTAATGAAAAACTGTTTTTT. Protein: CATSDGTATNEKLFF.

This clone was recorded only once. The V gene is TRBV7-8, the J gene TRBJ2-3; D might be TRBD2 (6 bases). Germline CDR1 SGHVS, CDR2 FQNEAQ. Trimming removed 1 base at V and 6 bases at J, with 14 bases between. The CDR3 consists of 15 residues. This CDR3 is CASSLVGTDTDTQYF. In nucleotides, the CDR3 is TGTGCCAGCAGCTTAGTTGGGACTGACACGGATACGCAGTATTTT.

The chain carries TRBV27 and TRBJ2-7, with 13 bases lining up with TRBD2. The CDR3 length is 16 residues. Germline V gives CDR1 MNHEY, CDR2 SMNVEV (reference sequence). J was trimmed by 5 bases and V by 8 bases; bases with no gene match: 12. The CDR3 here is CASRGLAGAMGHEQYF. In nucleotides, the CDR3 is TGTGCCAGCCGAGGACTAGCGGGAGCGATGGGCCACGAGCAGTACTTC.

This rearrangement joins TRBV5-1 to TRBJ2-7; 7 nucleotides align to TRBD1. Germline trimming cut 4 bases from V and 2 bases from J; bases unmatched to any gene: 6. The CDR3 sequence is 14 residues long. Germline V gene data show CDR1 as SGHRS and CDR2 as YFSETQ. CDR3 bases: TGCGCCAGCAGCACACGGGACAGAACCTACGAGCAGTACTTC. Its protein product is CASSTRDRTYEQYF.

This chain connects TRBV9 to TRBJ2-1; TRBD2 matches 7 bases. Germline loops: CDR1 SGDLS, CDR2 YYNGEE. The V gene end was trimmed by 4 bases and the J gene end by 9 bases; junction bases not matched to a gene: 10. The CDR3 covers 14 residues. This CDR3 reads CASSPRTSGGEQFF. The CDR3 DNA reads TGTGCCAGCAGCCCAAGGACTAGTGGAGGTGAGCAGTTCTTC.